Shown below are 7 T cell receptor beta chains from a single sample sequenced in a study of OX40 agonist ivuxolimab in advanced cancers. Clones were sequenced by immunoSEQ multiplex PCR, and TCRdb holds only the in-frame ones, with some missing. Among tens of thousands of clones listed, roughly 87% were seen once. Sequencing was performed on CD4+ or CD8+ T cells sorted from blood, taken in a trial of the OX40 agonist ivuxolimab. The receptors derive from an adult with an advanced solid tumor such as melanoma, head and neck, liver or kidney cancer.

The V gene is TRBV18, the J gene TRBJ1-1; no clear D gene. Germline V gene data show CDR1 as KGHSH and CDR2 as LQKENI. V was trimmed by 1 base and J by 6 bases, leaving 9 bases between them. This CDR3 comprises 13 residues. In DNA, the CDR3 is TGTGCCAGCTCACCACAGGGTTATGCTGAAGCTTTCTTT. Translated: CASSPQGYAEAFF.

The DNA of the CDR3 is TGTGCCAGCAGCCAACTACAAGCCAAAAACATTCAGTACTTC. Translation gives CASSQLQAKNIQYF. The chain carries TRBV16 and TRBJ2-4; D is uncertain. The CDR3 length is 14 residues. Germline V gene data show CDR1 as KGHSY and CDR2 as FQNENV. V was pared by 2 bases and J by 0 bases, with 5 bases between.

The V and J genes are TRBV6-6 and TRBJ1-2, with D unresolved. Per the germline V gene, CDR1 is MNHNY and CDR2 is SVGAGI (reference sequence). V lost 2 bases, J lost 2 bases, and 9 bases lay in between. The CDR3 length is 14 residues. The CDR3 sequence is CASSYQDLNYGYTF. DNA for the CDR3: TGTGCCAGCAGTTACCAAGACCTGAACTATGGCTACACCTTC.

The CDR3 DNA reads as TGTGCCAGCAAGAGTAGCGGGATCTCCTACAATGAGCAGTTCTTC. Translated: CASKSSGISYNEQFF. The rearrangement uses TRBV2 and TRBJ2-1; 8 nucleotides align to TRBD2. The CDR3 consists of 15 residues. Germline values: CDR1 SNHLY, CDR2 FYNNEI. J was trimmed by 0 bases and V by 7 bases; bases with no gene match: 5.

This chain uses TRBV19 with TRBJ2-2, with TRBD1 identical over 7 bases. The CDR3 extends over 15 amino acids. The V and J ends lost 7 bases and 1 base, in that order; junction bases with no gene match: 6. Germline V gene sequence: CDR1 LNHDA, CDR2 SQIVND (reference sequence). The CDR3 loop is CASNPTGRNTGELFF. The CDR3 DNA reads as TGTGCCAGTAACCCGACAGGGAGGAACACCGGGGAGCTGTTTTTT.

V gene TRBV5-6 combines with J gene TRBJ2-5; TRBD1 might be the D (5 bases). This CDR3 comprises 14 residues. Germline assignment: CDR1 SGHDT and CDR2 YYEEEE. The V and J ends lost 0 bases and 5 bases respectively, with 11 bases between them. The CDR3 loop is CASSLAAGPETQYF. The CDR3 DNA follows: TGTGCCAGCAGCTTGGCCGCAGGGCCCGAGACCCAGTACTTC.

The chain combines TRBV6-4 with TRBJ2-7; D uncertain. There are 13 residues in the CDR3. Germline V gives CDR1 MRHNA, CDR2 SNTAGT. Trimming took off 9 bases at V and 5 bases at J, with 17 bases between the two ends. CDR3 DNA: TGTGCCAGGTATTGCCCTGGGGTCCACGAGCAGTACTTC. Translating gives CARYCPGVHEQYF.